The present entry profiles one TCR beta chain with its context. Produced via immunoSEQ multiplex PCR; TCRdb's table is partial and in-frame only. The sample includes about 32,000 clones, approximately 81% of them seen just once. The sample is drawn from a study of sequential checkpoint blockade in melanoma. In the study overall: Both treatment sequences were followed by maintenance nivolumab.

As to treatment: randomized to nivolumab then ipilimumab (arm A) or the reverse (arm B). Patients had received no earlier DNA-damaging chemotherapy. From thawed PBMCs, live CD3+CD8+ cells negative for CD19 and CD56 were sorted. The V gene end was trimmed by 4 bases and the J gene end by 2 bases; junction bases not matched to a gene: 5. CDR1 SGHRS and CDR2 YFSETQ come from the germline V gene. The CDR3 is 16 amino acids. The receptor's source is a human donor with melanoma. The sequences come from CD8+ T cells sorted from blood (inferred from file names), collected from a patient given nivolumab and ipilimumab in sequence. This sequence joins TRBV5-1 and TRBJ2-5; 13 nucleotides line up with TRBD2. CDR3 nucleotide sequence: TGCGCCAGCAGCCCGGGACTAGCGGGGATACAAGAGACCCAGTACTTC. As protein: CASSPGLAGIQETQYF. The complete variable domain, with remaining parts taken from reference TRBV5-1 and TRBJ2-5, reads KAGVTQTPRYLIKTRGQQVTLSCSPISGHRSVSWYQQTPGQGLQFLFEYFSETQRNKGNFPGRFSGRQFSNSRSEMNVSTLELGDSALYLCASSPGLAGIQETQYFGPGTRLLVL.